This paragraph covers one TCR beta chain sequence. The antigen is undetermined. The sample originates from a study of T cell responses to AZD1222 COVID-19 vaccine. The study, taken as a whole, reports: Compared with day 0, the breadth and depth of the Spike-specific TCR repertoire rose significantly after two doses of AZD1222.

The CDR3 sequence is 15 residues long. Germline V gene sequence: CDR1 SGDLS, CDR2 YYNGEE. V lost 2 bases and J lost 3, with 11 bases in between. Method: immunoSEQ multiplex PCR; TCRdb's copy keeps in-frame clones and lacks some. The sample comprises roughly 100,000 clones, about 91% of which are singletons, and 35% to 50% rests with the top ten. The source is an adult who received the AZD1222 COVID-19 vaccine. The specimen was peripheral blood, collected 28 days after the second AZD1222 dose. The rearrangement uses TRBV9 and TRBJ2-2, with D perhaps being TRBD1 or TRBD2 (5 bases each). This CDR3 reads CASSVGTLDTGELFF. Written as DNA, the CDR3 is TGTGCCAGCAGCGTGGGGACCCTTGACACCGGGGAGCTGTTTTTT.